Listed below are T cell receptor beta chains from one sample, sequenced in a study of blood T cell repertoires in COVID-19. TCRdb's table, derived via immunoSEQ multiplex PCR, lists solely in-frame clones and lacks some. The table includes about 60,000 clones, about 90% detected once. Input material: peripheral blood. Receptors originate from a man in his sixties with acute or convalescent COVID-19. Each CDR3 is given with its conserved first and last residue. D genes are given only for firm matches. Not every row has a clone size; where given, it reads once, few, many or a size class.

clone size,V gene,J gene,D gene,CDR3 protein,CDR3 DNA
.,TRBV7-8,TRBJ2-7,TRBD2,CASSVRTSGSNSYEQYF,TGTGCCAGCAGCGTACGGACTAGCGGGAGTAACTCCTACGAGCAGTACTTC
.,TRBV5-1,TRBJ1-2,TRBD1,CATRTGQGDDGYTF,TGCGCCACCCGGACGGGACAGGGGGATGATGGCTACACCTTC
.,TRBV4-1,TRBJ1-2,.,CASSQVANRAHYGYTF,TGCGCCAGCAGCCAAGTGGCAAACAGGGCCCATTATGGCTACACCTTC
.,TRBV27,TRBJ1-1,.,CASSLTYPNTEAFF,TGTGCCAGCAGTTTAACTTACCCGAACACTGAAGCTTTCTTT
.,TRBV20-1,TRBJ1-1,.,CSASAQYEAFF,TGCAGTGCTAGCGCTCAGTATGAAGCTTTCTTT
.,TRBV29-1,TRBJ1-5,.,CSAQQGWEQPQHF,TGCAGCGCCCAGCAAGGGTGGGAGCAGCCCCAGCATTTT
.,TRBV6-5,TRBJ1-2,.,CASSLGHPWGYTF,TGTGCCAGCAGCTTAGGACATCCCTGGGGCTACACCTTC
once,TRBV20-1,TRBJ2-7,.,CSAAGAEQYF,TGCAGTGCAGCAGGGGCCGAGCAGTACTTC
.,TRBV5-1,TRBJ2-5,TRBD1,CASSLAPGGGETQYF,TGCGCCAGCAGCTTGGCCCCAGGGGGCGGGGAGACCCAGTACTTC
.,TRBV4-1,TRBJ2-4,.,CASSQSRLMDIQYF,TGCGCCAGCAGCCAATCGCGCCTCATGGACATTCAGTACTTC
.,TRBV11-2,TRBJ1-2,.,CASSLGQNNYGYTF,TGTGCCAGCAGCTTAGGACAAAATAACTATGGCTACACCTTC
.,TRBV2,TRBJ2-2,TRBD1,CASSSRAGGTGELFF,TGTGCCAGCAGTTCGAGGGCAGGGGGAACCGGGGAGCTGTTTTTT
.,TRBV7-9,TRBJ1-2,.,CASSLAENYGYTF,TGTGCCAGCAGCTTAGCCGAGAACTATGGCTACACCTTC
.,TRBV24-1,TRBJ2-3,TRBD2,CATSEPSGSGADTQYF,TGTGCCACCAGTGAACCTAGCGGGAGCGGGGCAGATACGCAGTATTTT
.,TRBV11-3,TRBJ2-7,TRBD2,CASSLGGFGPDEQYF,TGTGCCAGCAGCCTGGGGGGGTTCGGGCCCGACGAGCAGTACTTC
once,TRBV7-2,TRBJ2-7,TRBD2,CASSTGTRGTEQYF,TGTGCCAGCAGCACCGGGACTAGAGGAACCGAGCAGTACTTC
.,TRBV10-1,TRBJ1-1,.,CASSEAGVAFF,TGCGCCAGCAGTGAGGCAGGGGTAGCTTTCTTT
few,TRBV19,TRBJ1-1,.,CASSIQGWFRMNTEAFF,TGTGCCAGTAGTATACAGGGATGGTTTAGGATGAACACTGAAGCTTTCTTT
.,TRBV5-1,TRBJ2-1,TRBD2,CASSARTSSEQFF,TGCGCCAGCAGCGCGCGGACTAGCAGTGAGCAGTTCTTC
.,TRBV9,TRBJ2-7,.,CASSEGAGSVQYF,TGTGCCAGCAGCGAGGGAGCGGGTTCTGTGCAGTACTTC
.,TRBV18,TRBJ2-2,.,CASSPQTSWRGTGELFF,TGTGCCAGCTCACCACAGACTAGCTGGAGGGGGACCGGGGAGCTGTTTTTT
.,TRBV10-3,TRBJ1-1,.,CAIRVGSTRVREAFF,TGTGCCATCAGGGTCGGGTCAACCCGGGTGCGAGAAGCTTTCTTT
.,TRBV28,TRBJ2-7,TRBD2,CASCGLAGGTGYEQYF,TGTGCCAGCTGCGGGCTAGCGGGAGGAACCGGCTACGAGCAGTACTTC
.,TRBV7-8,TRBJ1-6,TRBD1,CASSMGQQLHF,TGTGCCAGCAGCATGGGACAGCAACTCCACTTT
.,TRBV5-1,TRBJ2-2,.,CASSLAGDQTGELFF,TGCGCCAGCAGCTTGGCCGGGGATCAGACCGGGGAGCTGTTTTTT
.,TRBV28,TRBJ1-6,.,CASTFPGGNSYNSPLHF,TGTGCCAGCACCTTCCCCGGGGGGAACTCCTATAATTCACCCCTCCACTTT
few,TRBV6-5,TRBJ2-7,.,CASSPEGGAAYEQYF,TGTGCCAGCAGCCCCGAAGGGGGTGCAGCCTACGAGCAGTACTTC
.,TRBV27,TRBJ2-1,TRBD2,CASSFVRGLAGNEQFF,TGTGCCAGCAGTTTCGTGAGAGGGCTAGCGGGCAATGAGCAGTTCTTC
once,TRBV27,TRBJ2-6,TRBD1,CASSLTRDRQRSGANVLTF,TGTGCCAGCAGTTTAACTCGGGACAGGCAGAGGTCTGGGGCCAACGTCCTGACTTTC
.,TRBV2,TRBJ1-2,.,CASRALTGLLWGYTF,TGTGCCAGCAGGGCATTGACAGGCCTCTTGTGGGGCTACACCTTC
.,TRBV2,TRBJ2-1,.,CASSGERGGYNEQFF,TGTGCCAGCAGTGGGGAAAGAGGAGGTTACAATGAGCAGTTCTTC
.,TRBV7-9,TRBJ1-4,TRBD1,CASSLRDRSLNEKLFF,TGTGCCAGCAGCTTACGGGACAGGTCGCTTAATGAAAAACTGTTTTTT
.,TRBV24-1,TRBJ1-4,.,CATSDAGGADNEKLFF,TGTGCCACCAGTGATGCCGGGGGGGCCGATAATGAAAAACTGTTTTTT
.,TRBV28,TRBJ2-3,.,CASRTSLADTQYF,TGTGCCAGCAGGACTAGTTTGGCAGATACGCAGTATTTT
.,TRBV30,TRBJ1-2,.,CAWKTIWASGYTF,TGTGCCTGGAAGACAATTTGGGCGTCTGGCTACACCTTC
.,TRBV27,TRBJ2-5,TRBD2,CASSLSTSGSGETQYF,TGTGCCAGCAGTTTATCAACTAGCGGGAGCGGGGAGACCCAGTACTTC
.,TRBV29-1,TRBJ2-3,.,CSATLEITDTQYF,TGCAGCGCTACGTTAGAGATCACAGATACGCAGTATTTT